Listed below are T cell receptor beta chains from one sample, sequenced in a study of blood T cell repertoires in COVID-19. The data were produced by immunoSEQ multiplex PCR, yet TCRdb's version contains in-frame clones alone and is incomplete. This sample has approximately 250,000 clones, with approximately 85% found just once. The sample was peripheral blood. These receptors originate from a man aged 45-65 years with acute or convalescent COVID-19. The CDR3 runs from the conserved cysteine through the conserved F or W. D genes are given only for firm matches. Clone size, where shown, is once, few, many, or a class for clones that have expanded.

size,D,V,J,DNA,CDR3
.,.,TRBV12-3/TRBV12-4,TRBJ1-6,TGTGCCAGCAGCCGACAGGTCGATTCACCCCTCCACTTT,CASSRQVDSPLHF
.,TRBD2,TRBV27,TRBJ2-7,TGTGCCAGCAGTTCAACTAGCGCCGCGTACGAGCAGTACTTC,CASSSTSAAYEQYF
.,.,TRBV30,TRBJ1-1,TGTGCCTGGAGGGGGCAGGGGCTTCGGGCTGAAGCTTTCTTT,CAWRGQGLRAEAFF
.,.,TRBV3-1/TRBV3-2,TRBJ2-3,TGTGCCAGCAGCCAAGCGAGGGCAGATACGCAGTATTTT,CASSQARADTQYF
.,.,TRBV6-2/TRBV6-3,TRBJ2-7,TGTGCCAGCAGCTCCCCGTCCTCCTACGAGCAGTACTTC,CASSSPSSYEQYF
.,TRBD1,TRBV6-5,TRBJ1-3,TGTGCCAGCGGACAGGGGGTCTCTGGAAACACCATATATTTT,CASGQGVSGNTIYF
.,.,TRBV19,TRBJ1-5,TGTGCCAGTAGTATTCAGCCAGGGCAGGGCCTTAATCAGCCCCAGCATTTT,CASSIQPGQGLNQPQHF
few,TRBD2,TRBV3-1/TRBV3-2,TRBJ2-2,TGTGCCAGCAGGTCACTAGCGGGGCGATACACCGGGGAGCTGTTTTTT,CASRSLAGRYTGELFF
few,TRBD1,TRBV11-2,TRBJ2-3,TGTGCCAGCAGCCCGGGACAGGGCGGGGTGGATACGCAGTATTTT,CASSPGQGGVDTQYF
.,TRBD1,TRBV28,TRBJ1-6,TGTGCCAGCGAGGACAGGGGGTCACCCCTCCACTTT,CASEDRGSPLHF
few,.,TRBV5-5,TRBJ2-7,TGTGCCAGCAGCTTGGAGGCAGGGCTTTCCTACGAGCAGTACTTC,CASSLEAGLSYEQYF
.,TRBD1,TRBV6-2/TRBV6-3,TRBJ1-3,TGTGCCAGCAGTTACTCGCTCGGGGACAGAGTTGCTGGAAACACCATATATTTT,CASSYSLGDRVAGNTIYF
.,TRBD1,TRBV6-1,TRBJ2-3,TGTGCCAGCAGTGACCGACAGGGGAAGTCAGATACGCAGTATTTT,CASSDRQGKSDTQYF
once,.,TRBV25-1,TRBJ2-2,TGTGCCAGCAGTGGACAGGCAGGCACCGGGGAGCTGTTTTTT,CASSGQAGTGELFF
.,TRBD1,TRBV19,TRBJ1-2,TGTGCCAGTAGAAGGGACAGGGGCTATGGCTACACCTTC,CASRRDRGYGYTF
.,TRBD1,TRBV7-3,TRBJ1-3,TGTGCCAGCAGCTCTTCCGGGACAGGGGGTGGAAACACCATATATTTT,CASSSSGTGGGNTIYF
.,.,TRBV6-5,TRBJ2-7,TGTGCCAGCAGCCGTCCGGGGTCTGACTACGAGCAGTACTTC,CASSRPGSDYEQYF
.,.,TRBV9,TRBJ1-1,TGTGCCAGCAGCGTCCAGGACACAAACACTGAAGCTTTCTTT,CASSVQDTNTEAFF
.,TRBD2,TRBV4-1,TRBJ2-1,TGCGCCAGCAGCCAAGATCCTAGCGGGAGTACGAAGAATGAGCAGTTCTTC,CASSQDPSGSTKNEQFF
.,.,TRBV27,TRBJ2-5,TGTGCCAGCAGTTTATACTTTCCCCCACCCCCTATGTACCAAGAGACCCAGTACTTC,CASSLYFPPPPMYQETQYF
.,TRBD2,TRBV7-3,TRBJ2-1,TGTGCCAGCAGCACTAGCGGGAGAAGAACGGGTTACAATGAGCAGTTCTTC,CASSTSGRRTGYNEQFF
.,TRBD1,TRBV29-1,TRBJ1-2,TGCAGCGTTTCAGGGGGGCCAGACTATGGCTACACCTTC,CSVSGGPDYGYTF
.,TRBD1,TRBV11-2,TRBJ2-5,TGTGCCAGCAGCTTATCTAGGGACAGGGAAGGTGGGAAGACCCAGTACTTC,CASSLSRDREGGKTQYF
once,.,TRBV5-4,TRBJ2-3,TGTGCCAGCAGACCCGGGACATCCTCTAGCACAGATACGCAGTATTTT,CASRPGTSSSTDTQYF
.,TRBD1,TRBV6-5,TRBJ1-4,TGTGCCAGCAGTATCCAGGGGGCGTCAGAAAAACTGTTTTTT,CASSIQGASEKLFF
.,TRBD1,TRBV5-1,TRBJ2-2,TGCGCCAGCAGCCCCTCCCCGACAGGGGGTCCCGGGGAGCTGTTTTTT,CASSPSPTGGPGELFF
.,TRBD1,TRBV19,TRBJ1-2,TGTGCCTTCCCTCTCCGCAGGGACAGCTATGGCTACACCTTC,CAFPLRRDSYGYTF
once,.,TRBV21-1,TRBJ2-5,TGTGCCAGCAGACGGCGGCACTTGCGCACCTCTCATTTGAAGACCCAGTACTTC,CASRRRHLRTSHLKTQYF
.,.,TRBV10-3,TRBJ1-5,TGTGCCATCAGTGAGATTTCGGGGACTCTCAATCAGCCCCAGCATTTT,CAISEISGTLNQPQHF
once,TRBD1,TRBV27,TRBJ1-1,TGTGCCAGCAGTGGACAGGAACACACTGAAGCTTTCTTT,CASSGQEHTEAFF
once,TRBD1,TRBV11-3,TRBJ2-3,TGTGCCAGCAGCCCAGACAGGGCAGATACGCAGTATTTT,CASSPDRADTQYF
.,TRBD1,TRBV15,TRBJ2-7,TGTGCCACCAGCATGCGGACAGGAGCCTACGAGCAGTACTTC,CATSMRTGAYEQYF
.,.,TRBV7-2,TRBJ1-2,TGTGCCAGCAGCCTGCAACCTAGCCCATCCCTTGAGGGCTACACCTTC,CASSLQPSPSLEGYTF
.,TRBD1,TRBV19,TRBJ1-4,TGTGCCAGTAGTGTTACAGGGGCGACTAACGAAAAACTGTTTTTT,CASSVTGATNEKLFF
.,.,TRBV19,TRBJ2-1,TGTGCCAGTAGAGCGACAGACATTAATGAGCAGTTCTTC,CASRATDINEQFF
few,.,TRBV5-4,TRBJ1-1,TGTGCCAGCAGCTTTGCAGGAGGTGAAGCTTTCTTT,CASSFAGGEAFF
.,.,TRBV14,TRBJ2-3,TGTGCCAGCAGCCAGCGAGGCACAGATACGCAGTATTTT,CASSQRGTDTQYF
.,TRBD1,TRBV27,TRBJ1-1,TGTGCCAGCAGAGCTAGGGACAGGCCGAACACTGAAGCTTTCTTT,CASRARDRPNTEAFF
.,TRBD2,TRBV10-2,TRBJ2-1,TGCGCCAGCGGAAGTTTCACTAGCGGATCAAACAATGAGCAGTTCTTC,CASGSFTSGSNNEQFF
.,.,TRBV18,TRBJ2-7,TGTGCCAGCTCACCACAGGGGGTTTCCTACGAGCAGTACTTC,CASSPQGVSYEQYF
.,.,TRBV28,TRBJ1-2,TGTGCCAGCAGCCTGGGGTCGGCAGGGAAGACTTCCTTC,CASSLGSAGKTSF
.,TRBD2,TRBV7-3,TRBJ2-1,TGTGCCAGCAGCTTCGCAGCGGGGGGCTCCAATGAGCAGTTCTTC,CASSFAAGGSNEQFF
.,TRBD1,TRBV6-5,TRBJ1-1,TGTGCCAGCAGACGGGACAGGATGAACACTGAAGCTTTCTTT,CASRRDRMNTEAFF
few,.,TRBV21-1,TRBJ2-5,TGTGCCAGCAGCAAAGATACTGGTCAACCGCGGGAGACCCAGTACTTC,CASSKDTGQPRETQYF
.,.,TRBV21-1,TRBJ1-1,TGTGCCAGCAGCATAGACAGCGACGACACTGAAGCTTTCTTT,CASSIDSDDTEAFF